This T cell receptor beta chain was found in a study of blood T cell repertoires in COVID-19. Original handling: Estimates of nucleated cell counts were drawn from the amplification of reference gene primers. Data came from immunoSEQ multiplex PCR; TCRdb stores just in-frame clones and leaves some out. V, J and clone size reflect that table, while D and trimming were determined from the DNA. The sample lists some 150,000 clones, approximately 82% occurring once. This clonotype originated in a man aged 50 or older who had recovered from COVID-19. Specimen: PBMCs or T cells enriched from blood (not recorded which).

The CDR3 is CAWSGFGGATSNQPQHF. Written as DNA, the CDR3 is TGTGCCTGGAGTGGGTTCGGGGGGGCGACTTCGAATCAGCCCCAGCATTTT. The gene calls are TRBV30 and TRBJ1-5, with TRBD1 as a possible D gene (6 bases). Per the germline V gene, CDR1 is GTSNPN and CDR2 is SVGIG (reference sequence). V lost 1 base and J 4 bases, leaving 20 bases between the germline ends. The CDR3 extends over 17 amino acids.